One and the same sample provided the 14 T cell receptor beta chains below, sequenced in a study of blood T cell repertoires in COVID-19. TCRdb's copy holds only in-frame clones and misses some; the assay was immunoSEQ multiplex PCR. Of 200,000 or so clones listed, 80% to 90% are singletons. The source material was PBMCs or T cells enriched from blood (not recorded which). The source is a man between 25 and 39 years old in a cohort exposed to, infected with or recovered from COVID-19 (not recorded which).

V gene TRBV7-2 combines with J gene TRBJ1-2, with 7 bases that match TRBD1. The junction had 5 bases not matched to a gene; V was cut back by 1 base and J by 0 bases. The CDR3 covers 16 residues. Germline CDR1 and CDR2: SGHTA and FQGNSA. CDR3 region: CASSLDSGTANYGYTF. The CDR3 DNA sequence: TGTGCCAGCAGCTTAGACTCCGGGACAGCTAACTATGGCTACACCTTC. Supplemented by reference TRBV7-2 and TRBJ1-2, the full variable domain reads GAGVSQSPSNKVTEKGKDVELRCDPISGHTALYWYRQSLGQGLEFLIYFQGNSAPDKSGLPSDRFSAERTGGSVSTLTIQRTQQEDSAVYLCASSLDSGTANYGYTFGSGTRLTVV.

The chain is built from TRBV27 and TRBJ1-1; D perhaps matches TRBD1 (6 bases). The CDR3 consists of 13 residues. Looked up from germline, CDR1 is MNHEY and CDR2 is SMNVEV (reference sequence). V lost 3 bases and J lost 5, with 10 bases in between. Here the CDR3 DNA reads TGTGCCAGCAGTTTCAGCAGGGGAACTGAAGCTTTCTTT. Translated, it gives CASSFSRGTEAFF.

The V call is TRBV27, the J call TRBJ1-2; D unresolved. V dropped 0 bases and J dropped 5 bases, with 16 bases sitting between them. Looked up from germline, CDR1 is MNHEY and CDR2 is SMNVEV (reference sequence). The CDR3 totals 16 residues. This CDR3 reads CASSLSSVADTYGYTF. The CDR3 bases are TGTGCCAGCAGTTTATCATCAGTAGCAGATACGTATGGCTACACCTTC.

The genes are TRBV14 and TRBJ2-4; no reliable D call. The CDR3 loop spans 14 amino acids. Germline CDR1 SGHDN, CDR2 FVKESK. V lost 4 bases and J lost 1, with 8 bases in between. The CDR3 reads CASSPDSAKNIQYF. CDR3 coding DNA: TGTGCCAGCAGCCCAGATTCGGCCAAAAACATTCAGTACTTC.

J is TRBJ2-1 and V is TRBV7-9; 11 bases are a match to TRBD2. With 5 bases clipped from V and 3 bases from J, the junction kept 9 bases outside the gene matches. Germline V gene sequence: CDR1 SEHNR, CDR2 FQNEAQ (reference sequence). The CDR3 contains 17 residues. CDR3 coding DNA: TGTGCCAGCAGCGAAAAGACTAGCGGGAACGTCTACAATGAGCAGTTCTTC. This encodes CASSEKTSGNVYNEQFF. The complete variable domain, with remaining parts taken from reference TRBV7-9 and TRBJ2-1, reads DTGVSQNPRHKITKRGQNVTFRCDPISEHNRLYWYRQTLGQGPEFLTYFQNEAQLEKSRLLSDRFSAERPKGSFSTLEIQRTEQGDSAMYLCASSEKTSGNVYNEQFFGPGTRLTVL.

The V call is TRBV28, the J call TRBJ2-3; D call uncertain. Trimming cost V 0 bases and J 6 bases, with 13 bases left between them. The CDR3 runs 15 residues. Germline CDR1 and CDR2: MDHEN and SYDVKM. CDR3 DNA sequence: TGTGCCAGCAGTTTATGGCTGACGCTCGGGGATACGCAGTATTTT. Its protein product is CASSLWLTLGDTQYF.

The chain uses TRBV5-1 and TRBJ2-7; TRBD1 aligns across 8 bases. CDR1 and CDR2 (germline): SGHRS, YFSETQ. CDR3 length: 16 residues. Losses at the gene ends were 3 bases for V and 9 bases for J; bases not matched to a gene: 17. For the CDR3, the DNA is TGCGCCAGCAGCTCCGATTTATCGACAGGGGCATTAAGGCAGTACTTC. Translation gives CASSSDLSTGALRQYF. The full variable domain, with the rest looked up from reference TRBV5-1 and TRBJ2-7, is KAGVTQTPRYLIKTRGQQVTLSCSPISGHRSVSWYQQTPGQGLQFLFEYFSETQRNKGNFPGRFSGRQFSNSRSEMNVSTLELGDSALYLCASSSDLSTGALRQYFGPGTRLTVT.

CDR3 region: CASSLVRVGANVLTF. In nucleotides, the CDR3 is TGCGCCAGCAGCTTGGTTCGGGTTGGGGCCAACGTCCTGACTTTC. The J gene is TRBJ2-6, the V gene TRBV5-1; D unresolved. CDR1 and CDR2 from the germline V gene are SGHRS and YFSETQ. This CDR3 has 15 amino acids. Trimming removed 0 bases from V and 3 bases from J, with 7 bases in between.

This chain joins TRBV3-1 (or the pseudogene TRBV3-2) and TRBJ2-7; 7 nucleotides match TRBD2. Germline-derived CDR1 and CDR2 are LGHDT and YNNKEL (reference sequence). This CDR3 has 16 amino acids. The J segment lost 2 bases and the V segment lost 4 bases, leaving 11 bases of the junction unmatched. This CDR3 is CASSPRRGRKTYEQYF. The CDR3 region has the DNA TGTGCCAGCAGCCCCCGGCGCGGGAGAAAGACCTACGAGCAGTACTTC.

The V call is TRBV6-1, the J call TRBJ2-3; 8 nucleotides match TRBD1. The trim removed 2 bases at V and 2 bases at J, leaving 6 bases unmatched. This CDR3 spans 16 amino acids. Germline CDR1 is MNHNS and CDR2 is SASEGT. Written as DNA, the CDR3 is TGTGCCAGCAGTGAATCTGGGACAGGAAACACAGATACGCAGTATTTT. This sequence encodes CASSESGTGNTDTQYF.

The rearrangement uses TRBV7-2 and TRBJ1-1, with unresolved D. The CDR3 contains 13 residues. The V gene lost 4 bases and the J gene lost 1 base, with 7 bases spanning the gap. Germline CDR1 SGHTA, CDR2 FQGNSA. The CDR3 protein is CASSSQRNTEAFF. CDR3 coding DNA: TGTGCCAGCAGCTCACAGAGGAACACTGAAGCTTTCTTT.

The chain employs TRBV5-8 and TRBJ1-3; 7 nucleotides line up with TRBD1. Looked up from germline, CDR1 is SGHTS and CDR2 is YDEGEE. The CDR3 consists of 16 residues. The ends lost 4 bases at V and 0 bases at J; junction bases unmatched: 7. CDR3: CASSARTGTSGNTIYF. The CDR3 region has the DNA TGTGCCAGCAGCGCCCGGACAGGCACCTCTGGAAACACCATATATTTT.

The chain employs TRBV20-1 and TRBJ1-2, with a weak D call TRBD1 (5 bases). This CDR3 has 14 residues. Trimming left V 3 bases short and J 6 bases short, with 17 bases between. Per the germline V gene, CDR1 is DFQATT and CDR2 is SNEGSKA (reference sequence). The CDR3 nucleotides read TGCAGTGCTAGTATAACGGGGGGATTCCATGGCTACACCTTC. Protein: CSASITGGFHGYTF.

V gene TRBV6-5 combines with J gene TRBJ1-2; 9 nucleotides align to TRBD1. Germline assignment: CDR1 MNHEY and CDR2 SVGAGI. J was trimmed by 4 bases and V by 5 bases; bases with no gene match: 8. The CDR3 contains 15 residues. The CDR3 loop is CASSPPGQGSYGYTF. For the CDR3, the DNA is TGTGCCAGCAGTCCCCCGGGACAGGGCAGCTATGGCTACACCTTC.